A selection of T cell receptor beta chains follows, all from one sample in a study of T cell changes during pregnancy in multiple sclerosis. Method: immunoSEQ multiplex PCR; TCRdb's copy keeps in-frame clones and lacks some. This table holds roughly 31,000 clones, less than 90% found once. Specimen: CD8+ T cells from peripheral blood mononuclear cells, collected before pregnancy. Every receptor here comes from a female donor with multiple sclerosis, enrolled in a pregnancy study. CDR3s include the opening cysteine and the closing phenylalanine or tryptophan. A D gene is named only where the DNA matches it firmly. Rows may omit the clone size; those that give it use once, few, many or a size class.

abundance	v_gene	j_gene	d_gene	CDR3aa	CDR3nt
NA	TRBV2	TRBJ2-3	NA	CASSWTRTATSTDTQYF	TGTGCCAGCAGTTGGACTCGGACAGCCACTAGCACAGATACGCAGTATTTT
NA	TRBV9	TRBJ1-4	NA	CASSARGATNEKLFF	TGTGCCAGCAGCGCCCGGGGTGCAACTAATGAAAAACTGTTTTTT
NA	TRBV14	TRBJ1-1	NA	CASSQWTTNTEAFF	TGTGCCAGCAGCCAATGGACAACCAACACTGAAGCTTTCTTT
once	TRBV4-1	TRBJ1-1	TRBD1	CASSQRSGQVNTEAFF	TGCGCCAGCAGCCAACGATCCGGACAGGTGAACACTGAAGCTTTCTTT
once	TRBV7-9	TRBJ2-1	NA	CASSFQKGFANEQFF	TGTGCCAGCAGCTTTCAGAAGGGGTTTGCCAATGAGCAGTTCTTC
NA	TRBV25-1	TRBJ1-1	NA	CASSEMILGDGNTEAFF	TGTGCCAGCAGTGAAATGATCCTCGGGGATGGAAACACTGAAGCTTTCTTT
NA	TRBV10-3	TRBJ1-2	TRBD1	CAISKTGTHANDGYTF	TGTGCCATCAGCAAGACAGGGACACACGCAAACGATGGCTACACCTTC
NA	TRBV6-1	TRBJ2-7	NA	CASSERRNPSYEQYF	TGTGCCAGCAGTGAGCGGCGGAACCCCTCCTACGAGCAGTACTTC
NA	TRBV19	TRBJ1-2	NA	CATHHGGSLQGYTF	TGTGCCACCCATCATGGGGGGTCGTTGCAGGGCTACACCTTC
NA	TRBV28	TRBJ2-1	NA	CASTSAGGHYNEQFF	TGTGCCAGCACCTCCGCCGGGGGGCATTACAATGAGCAGTTCTTC
NA	TRBV13	TRBJ1-2	NA	CASSPQAGYGYTF	TGTGCCAGCAGCCCCCAGGCTGGCTATGGCTACACCTTC
few	TRBV9	TRBJ2-1	TRBD1	CASSATGEISYNEQFF	TGTGCCAGCAGCGCAACAGGGGAAATCTCCTACAATGAGCAGTTCTTC
once	TRBV15	TRBJ1-2	NA	CATSRDRLWKGVDYGYTF	TGTGCCACCAGCAGAGATCGGTTGTGGAAAGGGGTTGACTATGGCTACACCTTC
NA	TRBV6-5	TRBJ1-2	NA	CASSSPGTGGYTF	TGTGCCAGCAGCTCGCCCGGTACAGGCGGCTACACCTTC
NA	TRBV28	TRBJ2-7	NA	CASSFPQVRQYF	TGTGCCAGCAGTTTTCCCCAGGTACGGCAGTACTTC
NA	TRBV5-1	TRBJ2-7	TRBD1	CASSWGQGSSYEQYF	TGCGCCAGCAGCTGGGGACAGGGAAGCTCCTACGAGCAGTACTTC
NA	TRBV5-1	TRBJ2-7	TRBD2	CASSLRTSGTYEQYF	TGCGCCAGCAGCTTGAGAACTAGCGGAACCTACGAGCAGTACTTC
NA	TRBV4-3	TRBJ1-1	NA	CASSQGLSTEAFF	TGCGCCAGCAGCCAAGGGCTCTCCACTGAAGCTTTCTTT
NA	TRBV7-8	TRBJ1-5	TRBD1	CASSLEQGIQPQHF	TGTGCCAGCAGCTTAGAACAGGGGATTCAGCCCCAGCATTTT
NA	TRBV6-4	TRBJ2-1	TRBD2	CASSDSTSGEINEQFF	TGTGCCAGCAGTGACTCGACTAGCGGGGAGATCAATGAGCAGTTCTTC
NA	TRBV19	TRBJ1-1	NA	CASSIDMATSNTEAFF	TGTGCCAGTAGTATAGATATGGCCACATCGAACACTGAAGCTTTCTTT
NA	TRBV27	TRBJ1-2	NA	CASSPGGSAYGYTF	TGTGCCAGCAGTCCGGGGGGGTCTGCCTATGGCTACACCTTC
NA	TRBV7-9	TRBJ1-1	NA	CASTVPSSGTEAFF	TGTGCCAGCACCGTACCATCCTCCGGGACAGAAGCTTTCTTT
few	TRBV4-1	TRBJ1-2	TRBD1	CASHRSGQGFGYTF	TGCGCCAGCCACCGAAGCGGACAGGGGTTTGGCTACACCTTC
NA	TRBV15	TRBJ2-2	NA	CATSWRAVGELFF	TGTGCCACCAGCTGGAGGGCGGTCGGGGAGCTGTTTTTT
NA	TRBV21-1	TRBJ2-5	NA	CASSKAKGVDF	TGTGCCAGCAGCAAAGCAAAGGGGGTAGACTTC
NA	TRBV7-2	TRBJ2-1	TRBD1	CASSNPLKSDRVYNEQFF	TGTGCCAGCAGCAATCCCCTCAAGTCGGACAGGGTCTACAATGAGCAGTTCTTC
NA	TRBV7-3	TRBJ2-1	TRBD2	CASSPGAGGPYNEQFF	TGTGCCAGCAGCCCCGGTGCGGGGGGCCCATACAATGAGCAGTTCTTC
NA	TRBV6-1	TRBJ2-5	TRBD1	CASSDPGQGEETQYF	TGTGCCAGCAGTGATCCGGGACAGGGAGAGGAGACCCAGTACTTC
NA	TRBV28	TRBJ1-5	TRBD1	CASSRTGADRSNQPQHF	TGTGCCAGCAGTAGGACAGGGGCCGATAGAAGCAATCAGCCCCAGCATTTT
NA	TRBV7-2	TRBJ1-5	NA	CASSLAVYSNQPQHF	TGTGCCAGCAGCTTAGCAGTCTATAGCAATCAGCCCCAGCATTTT
NA	TRBV9	TRBJ2-3	NA	CASSVFGGATDTQYF	TGTGCCAGCAGCGTATTCGGAGGGGCCACAGATACGCAGTATTTT